The source of this T cell receptor (beta chain) is a study of blood T cell repertoires in COVID-19. About the study: The United States, Italy and Spain supplied acute and convalescent COVID-19 samples. PBMCs, B-cell-depleted T cells, or T cells were the source of the cDNA or gDNA that made up the material.

CDR3 length equals 15 residues. Germline values: CDR1 MNHEY, CDR2 SMNVEV (reference sequence). Germline trimming cut 2 bases from V and 5 bases from J; bases unmatched to any gene: 8. Recruits, aged about 18 to 90 years, lived in some 25 US areas. The repertoire was sequenced with immunoSEQ multiplex PCR; TCRdb's copy has only in-frame clones and lacks some. Among 150,000 to 200,000 clones listed, 75% to 90% were seen once. This sequence joins TRBV27 and TRBJ1-1, with TRBD1 matching over 7 bases. The receptor was isolated from a woman aged 30 to 39 who had recovered from COVID-19. Material for sequencing was PBMCs or T cells enriched from blood (not recorded which). For the CDR3, the DNA is TGTGCCAGCAGTTTAGTAAGGGGGCGAGGGACTGAAGCTTTCTTT. Protein sequence: CASSLVRGRGTEAFF.